The 6 T cell receptor beta chains presented below share a single source sample, sequenced in a study of blood T cells in healthy people across ages. It was with a sample-barcoded 5' primer and a J-beta primer mix that a second PCR of about 7 to 12 cycles was run. TCRdb reprocessed the 5' RACE reads with MiXCR, giving one entry per CDR3 protein. The sample comprises approximately 800,000 distinct CDR3 sequences, 56% of which are singletons, and about a quarter rests with the top ten. The sequenced sample consisted of blood. These receptors originate from a man in his forties or fifties in good health.

J is TRBJ1-1 and V is TRBV7-9; the D gene is possibly TRBD1 (6 bases). Germline CDR1 and CDR2: SEHNR and FQNEAQ (reference sequence). This CDR3 is 15 amino acids long. V lost 3 bases and J lost 4, with 15 bases in between. As DNA, the CDR3 is TGTGCCAGCAGCTTGGGGCAACAGGGAGCCACTGAAGCTTTCTTT. It is translated as CASSLGQQGATEAFF. Together with reference TRBV7-9 and TRBJ1-1, the CDR3 gives the full variable domain: DTGVSQNPRHKITKRGQNVTFRCDPISEHNRLYWYRQTLGQGPEFLTYFQNEAQLEKSRLLSDRFSAERPKGSFSTLEIQRTEQGDSAMYLCASSLGQQGATEAFFGQGTRLTVV.

V usage is TRBV10-3 and J usage is TRBJ1-2; 10 positions match TRBD1. Germline V gives CDR1 ENHRY, CDR2 SYGVKD. With 11 bases clipped from V and 4 bases from J, the junction kept 13 bases outside the gene matches. The CDR3 sequence is 15 residues long. The CDR3 protein is CAVRDRQGAGYGYTF. CDR3 coding DNA: TGTGCCGTTCGAGACCGACAGGGGGCTGGCTATGGCTACACCTTC.

In this sample, this clonotype turned up a few times. The gene calls are TRBV20-1 and TRBJ2-7; 7 nucleotides line up with TRBD2. CDR1 DFQATT and CDR2 SNEGSKA come from the germline V gene (reference sequence). V dropped 3 bases and J dropped 3; count of bases not matched to a gene: 2. CDR3 length equals 12 residues. The CDR3 region is CSASPSGYEQYF. The DNA for the CDR3 is TGCAGTGCTAGTCCTAGCGGCTACGAGCAGTACTTC.

The rearrangement joins TRBV3-1 to TRBJ2-3; 10 positions agree with TRBD2. CDR3 length: 16 amino acids. V trimming: 0 bases; J trimming: 5 bases; junction bases outside the gene matches: 5. Germline CDR1 and CDR2: LGHDT and YNNKEL (reference sequence). The CDR3 sequence is CASSQDPAGGRDTQYF. The DNA for the CDR3 is TGTGCCAGCAGCCAAGATCCAGCGGGGGGGCGAGATACGCAGTATTTT.

The rearrangement joins TRBV6-1 to TRBJ2-5, with a weak D call TRBD2 (6 bases). The germline V and J ends were trimmed by 8 bases and 5 bases, with 15 bases remaining between them. CDR1 MNHNS and CDR2 SASEGT come from the germline V gene. This CDR3 is 13 amino acids long. The CDR3, as DNA: TGTGCCAGCCGGGGACTCGGGGCCGAGACCCAGTACTTC. It yields the protein CASRGLGAETQYF.

In this sample, this clonotype turned up a few times. J is TRBJ2-1 and V is TRBV7-9; 8 nucleotides match TRBD2. V was clipped by 5 bases and J by 10 bases; unmatched bases: 7. The CDR3 is 13 residues long. Germline CDR1 and CDR2: SEHNR and FQNEAQ (reference sequence). In DNA form, the CDR3 reads TGTGCCAGCAGCCCGGGACTAGTGGGGGAGCAGTTCTTC. It is translated as CASSPGLVGEQFF.